A single sample gave rise to the 2 T cell receptor beta chains below, sequenced in a study of shared clonotypes between healthy human individuals. Clones were sequenced by immunoSEQ multiplex PCR, and TCRdb holds only the in-frame ones, with some missing. This sample has about 660,000 clones; roughly 70% occur once, and the top ten carry about 1.8%. Sequencing was carried out using memory CD4+ T cells sorted from blood. Described subset: CD45RA-negative fraction. These receptor sequences come from a woman aged 25 to 39 in good health.

This clone was picked up one time. Other DNA sequences in this specimen translate into the identical CDR3. The rearrangement links TRBV19 to TRBJ1-2, with D unclear. The CDR3 runs to 13 residues. Germline CDR1 and CDR2: LNHDA and SQIVND (reference sequence). The V gene lost 7 bases and the J gene lost 5 bases, with 14 bases spanning the gap. CDR3 region: CASTTGVGYGYTF. The CDR3 nucleotides read TGTGCCAGTACCACCGGGGTGGGGTATGGCTACACCTTC.

The V and J genes are TRBV28 and TRBJ2-7; D gene ambiguous. V lost 3 bases, J lost 7 bases, and 7 bases lay in between. CDR1 and CDR2 (germline): MDHEN, SYDVKM. The CDR3 has 11 residues. The CDR3 sequence: CASSFYFEQYF. The CDR3 bases are TGTGCCAGCAGTTTCTATTTTGAGCAGTACTTC. Using reference TRBV28 and TRBJ2-7 for the parts outside the CDR3, the full variable domain is DVKVTQSSRYLVKRTGEKVFLECVQDMDHENMFWYRQDPGLGLRLIYFSYDVKMKEKGDIPEGYSVSREKKERFSLILESASTNQTSMYLCASSFYFEQYFGPGTRLTVT.